These 30 T cell receptor beta chains were all obtained from the same sample, sequenced in a study of stem cell transplantation in POMP-related autoinflammatory disease. TCRdb keeps only in-frame clones here, not all; method: immunoSEQ multiplex PCR. This table has more than 25,000 clones, 88% appearing once. The specimen was CD4+ T cells from PBMCs, collected before stem cell transplantation. The receptors here all came from a human donor with POMP-related autoinflammation and immune dysregulation (PRAID).

The rearrangement links TRBV2 to TRBJ2-7; D might be TRBD1 (6 bases). From germline, CDR1 is SNHLY and CDR2 FYNNEI. This CDR3 is 13 amino acids long. V lost 6 bases to trimming and J lost 1 base, with 10 bases between them. CDR3 loop: CASSFGQSYEQYF. The CDR3 DNA is TGTGCCAGCAGCTTCGGACAGTCCTACGAGCAGTACTTC.

The chain has TRBV6-6 and TRBJ2-5, with TRBD1 matching 10 bases. Trimming at V came to 6 bases and at J to 4 bases, leaving 5 bases not matched to a gene. The CDR3 contains 14 residues. Looked up from germline, CDR1 is MNHNY and CDR2 is SVGAGI (reference sequence). The CDR3 DNA reads TGTGCCAGCAGCTGGGACAGGGGTATAGAGACCCAGTACTTC. This encodes CASSWDRGIETQYF.

This chain links TRBV27 with TRBJ2-1, with 9 bases identical to TRBD2. The germline CDR1 and CDR2 sequences are MNHEY and SMNVEV (reference sequence). V shed 3 bases and J 8 bases; nucleotides not matched to a gene: 8. This CDR3 has 15 residues. The CDR3 coding sequence is TGTGCCAGCAGTTTTCGCGGACTAGCGACGGATGAGCAGTTCTTC. It translates to CASSFRGLATDEQFF.

The rearrangement uses TRBV4-2 and TRBJ1-3, with D possibly TRBD1 on 5 matching bases. Germline CDR1 is LGHNA and CDR2 is YNFKEQ. Trimming left V 0 bases short and J 0 bases short, with 6 bases between. CDR3 length equals 15 residues. The CDR3 sequence is CASSQDGHSGNTIYF. The CDR3 DNA follows: TGTGCCAGCAGCCAAGATGGACACTCTGGAAACACCATATATTTT.

The chain is built from TRBV7-9 and TRBJ1-2; tentatively, D is TRBD1 (5 bases). The CDR3 is 15 residues long. Germline V gene sequence: CDR1 SEHNR, CDR2 FQNEAQ (reference sequence). Trimming removed 1 base from V and 5 bases from J, with 14 bases in between. CDR3 residues: CASSLVGGEGYGYTF. Here the CDR3 DNA reads TGTGCCAGCAGCTTAGTCGGAGGGGAGGGGTATGGCTACACCTTC.

The rearrangement uses TRBV2 and TRBJ2-3, with D unresolved. CDR3 length: 14 residues. Germline CDR1 and CDR2: SNHLY and FYNNEI. Trimming removed 6 bases at V and 1 base at J, with 11 bases between. CDR3 bases: TGTGCCAGCAGGGATAGGTGGGGCACAGATACGCAGTATTTT. Translation: CASRDRWGTDTQYF.

J is TRBJ2-7 and V is TRBV6-6; 7 bases line up with TRBD2. Germline-derived CDR1 and CDR2 are MNHNY and SVGAGI (reference sequence). V was clipped by 7 bases and J by 5 bases; unmatched bases: 14. The CDR3 is made up of 15 amino acids. CDR3 protein: CASKKGGRFANEQYF. CDR3 DNA: TGTGCCAGCAAAAAGGGAGGGAGATTTGCAAACGAGCAGTACTTC.

The sample holds one count of this clone. The chain couples TRBV29-1 to TRBJ2-7; the D call may be TRBD1 or TRBD2 (5 bases each). The length of the CDR3 is 12 residues. V lost 6 bases to trimming and J lost 4 bases, with 13 bases between them. The germline CDR1 and CDR2 sequences are SQVTM and ANQGSEA. The CDR3 DNA reads TGCAGCGTCAGGGACGGATTATACGAGCAGTACTTC. Translating gives CSVRDGLYEQYF.

This chain links TRBV5-4 with TRBJ2-7; TRBD1 agrees at 7 bases. The CDR3 is 16 residues long. V shed 0 bases and J 0 bases; nucleotides not matched to a gene: 6. Per germline, CDR1 SGHNT and CDR2 YYREEE (reference sequence). DNA for the CDR3: TGTGCCAGCAGCTTGGGGGGACGGGACAGCTCCTACGAGCAGTACTTC. Residues: CASSLGGRDSSYEQYF.

The CDR3 protein is CASSKAAGTPRETQYF. CDR3 bases: TGTGCCAGCAGCAAAGCCGCCGGGACCCCCAGGGAGACCCAGTACTTC. V usage is TRBV7-9 and J usage is TRBJ2-5; D is tentatively TRBD1 or TRBD2 (5 bases each). The V and J ends lost 5 bases and 5 bases respectively, with 21 bases between them. CDR3 size: 16 residues. CDR1 and CDR2 (germline): SEHNR, FQNEAQ (reference sequence).

The rearrangement links TRBV25-1 to TRBJ2-5, with D tentatively TRBD1 (5 bases). Germline assignment: CDR1 MGHDK and CDR2 SYGVNS. This CDR3 contains 13 residues. V was trimmed by 7 bases and J by 2 bases, leaving 11 bases between them. CDR3 sequence reads: CASKAGAQETQYF. The CDR3 DNA sequence: TGTGCCAGCAAAGCTGGGGCGCAAGAGACCCAGTACTTC.

The chain employs TRBV5-4 and TRBJ2-3; D not certain. There are 14 residues in the CDR3. In germline, CDR1 is SGHNT, CDR2 YYREEE (reference sequence). V dropped 3 bases and J dropped 1 base, with 9 bases sitting between them. The CDR3 DNA follows: TGTGCCAGCAGCTCCCGGAGCGGCACAGATACGCAGTATTTT. This encodes CASSSRSGTDTQYF. The complete variable domain, with remaining parts taken from reference TRBV5-4 and TRBJ2-3, reads ETGVTQSPTHLIKTRGQQVTLRCSSQSGHNTVSWYQQALGQGPQFIFQYYREEENGRGNFPPRFSGLQFPNYSSELNVNALELDDSALYLCASSSRSGTDTQYFGPGTRLTVL.

The chain uses TRBV6-5 and TRBJ1-6; D remains ambiguous. This CDR3 contains 13 residues. With 11 bases removed from V and 9 bases from J, the gap between germline ends came to 17 bases. The germline V gene has CDR1 MNHEY and CDR2 SVGAGI. The CDR3 DNA follows: TGTGCCGCTGGAAGGGCTCAGACTTCACCCCTCCACTTT. It is translated as CAAGRAQTSPLHF.

This clone was seen a single time. The rearrangement uses TRBV7-3 and TRBJ2-2; 10 positions agree with TRBD2. V gave up 5 bases and J gave up 1 base; unmatched junction bases: 1. Germline V gene data show CDR1 as SGHTA and CDR2 as FQGTGA. The CDR3 extends over 15 amino acids. The CDR3 loop is CASSRTSGNTGELFF. Here the CDR3 DNA reads TGTGCCAGCAGCCGGACTAGCGGGAACACCGGGGAGCTGTTTTTT.

V is TRBV5-1 and J is TRBJ1-1, with D perhaps matching TRBD1 (6 bases). The CDR3 sequence is 15 residues long. Trimming pared 0 bases from V and 3 bases from J, leaving 12 bases between. CDR1 is SGHRS, CDR2 YFSETQ, per germline. DNA of the CDR3: TGCGCCAGCAGCTTGGCCCTAGGGGGGGACACTGAAGCTTTCTTT. Residues: CASSLALGGDTEAFF.

This clone has a handful of counts. The junction shows a germline mismatch at one end, possibly a read error. The chain combines TRBV27 with TRBJ1-1; D call uncertain. In germline, CDR1 is MNHEY, CDR2 SMNVEV (reference sequence). The CDR3 length is 13 residues. As DNA, the CDR3 is TGTGCCAGCAGTATATCAAGGAACACTGAAGCTTTCTTT. Translating it yields CASSISRNTEAFF.

V and J are TRBV7-8 and TRBJ2-7; the match to TRBD2 covers 14 bases. V lost 1 base to trimming and J lost 3 bases; unmatched junction nucleotides: 2. From germline, CDR1 is SGHVS and CDR2 FQNEAQ. This CDR3 has 16 residues. CDR3 amino acids: CASSLGGLAGGYEQYF. CDR3 in DNA: TGTGCCAGCAGCTTAGGAGGACTAGCGGGAGGCTACGAGCAGTACTTC.

The V gene is TRBV18, the J gene TRBJ2-1; D is perhaps TRBD2 (5 bases). Trimming took off 1 base at V and 5 bases at J, with 15 bases between the two ends. The germline V gene encodes CDR1 KGHSH and CDR2 LQKENI. The CDR3 contains 16 residues. Here the CDR3 reads CASSPLAGIEDNEQFF. In DNA form, the CDR3 reads TGTGCCAGCTCACCACTTGCCGGGATAGAGGACAATGAGCAGTTCTTC.

The chain employs TRBV6-5 and TRBJ1-1; D gene unclear. The CDR3 runs to 13 residues. From germline, CDR1 is MNHEY and CDR2 SVGAGI. V lost 0 bases and J lost 3, with 5 bases in between. CDR3 sequence: CASSYSEDTEAFF. DNA for the CDR3: TGTGCCAGCAGTTACTCGGAGGACACTGAAGCTTTCTTT.

J is TRBJ2-5 and V is TRBV13; TRBD1 matches 7 bases. J lost 0 bases, V lost 5 bases, and 9 bases had no gene match. There are 16 residues in the CDR3. Germline lookup yields CDR1 PRHDT and CDR2 FYEKMQ (reference sequence). The CDR3 loop is CASSPLYDRDQETQYF. DNA of the CDR3: TGTGCCAGCAGCCCCCTGTATGACAGGGACCAAGAGACCCAGTACTTC.

The rearrangement links TRBV18 to TRBJ2-5; D call uncertain. From germline, CDR1 is KGHSH and CDR2 LQKENI. Trimming left V 2 bases short and J 2 bases short, with 12 bases between. CDR3 length equals 15 residues. The CDR3 coding sequence is TGTGCCAGCTCACCAATTCCGTCCCCACAAGAGACCCAGTACTTC. Translated: CASSPIPSPQETQYF.

V is TRBV7-3 and J is TRBJ2-1, with D possibly matching TRBD1 (6 bases). The CDR3 sequence is 14 residues long. V was trimmed by 3 bases and J by 4 bases, leaving 10 bases between them. Germline CDR1 is SGHTA and CDR2 is FQGTGA. This CDR3 is CASSLGAQYNEQFF. The CDR3 DNA sequence: TGTGCCAGCAGCTTGGGGGCTCAGTACAATGAGCAGTTCTTC.

This chain uses TRBV6-1 with TRBJ2-1; D unresolved. V dropped 5 bases and J dropped 0 bases, with 11 bases sitting between them. The CDR3 contains 15 residues. The germline V gene encodes CDR1 MNHNS and CDR2 SASEGT. The CDR3 nucleotides read TGTGCCAGCAGTACAAGACCCAGCTCCTACAATGAGCAGTTCTTC. It yields the protein CASSTRPSSYNEQFF.

This rearrangement joins TRBV5-1 to TRBJ1-5; D call uncertain. The CDR3 has 13 amino acids. Germline V gives CDR1 SGHRS, CDR2 YFSETQ. Trimming cost V 4 bases and J 5 bases, with 10 bases left between them. Here the CDR3 reads CASSSHGDQPQHF. In DNA form, the CDR3 reads TGCGCCAGCAGCAGCCACGGGGATCAGCCCCAGCATTTT.

The CDR3 bases are TGTGCCAGCTCACCACCGTGGCCGAACACTGAAGCTTTCTTT. This encodes CASSPPWPNTEAFF. The chain recombines TRBV18 with TRBJ1-1; D not resolved. The germline V gene has CDR1 KGHSH and CDR2 LQKENI. The V and J ends lost 0 bases and 1 base respectively, with 6 bases between them. This CDR3 spans 14 amino acids.

DNA of the CDR3: TGCAGCGTTGATAGTAGTTCGGCAGGGGTCTACAATGAGCAGTTCTTC. This encodes CSVDSSSAGVYNEQFF. V and J are TRBV29-1 and TRBJ2-1, with D perhaps TRBD1 (6 bases). The germline gives CDR1 SQVTM, CDR2 ANQGSEA. The CDR3 has 16 residues. Trimming pared 3 bases from V and 3 bases from J, leaving 18 bases between.

The chain links TRBV5-6 to TRBJ2-7; D gene uncertain. The CDR3 sequence is 15 residues long. Germline CDR1 reads SGHDT; CDR2 reads YYEEEE. V shed 0 bases and J shed 0 bases, with 10 bases lying between them. For the CDR3, the DNA is TGTGCCAGCAGCTTGGGGCTAACCATCTCCTACGAGCAGTACTTC. As protein: CASSLGLTISYEQYF.

In this sample, this clone turned up once. This chain connects TRBV6-5 to TRBJ1-1, with D possibly TRBD1 on 6 matching bases. The germline V and J ends were trimmed by 5 bases and 4 bases, with 14 bases remaining between them. CDR1 MNHEY and CDR2 SVGAGI come from the germline V gene. The length of the CDR3 is 14 residues. CDR3 sequence (DNA): TGTGCCAGCAGTCTACAGGGTTGGGGCACTGAAGCTTTCTTT. Translating gives CASSLQGWGTEAFF.

The chain joins TRBV18 to TRBJ1-2; TRBD1 might be the D (6 bases). The CDR3 consists of 17 residues. V lost 4 bases to trimming and J lost 5 bases, with 23 bases between them. Germline V gene data show CDR1 as KGHSH and CDR2 as LQKENI. Written as DNA, the CDR3 is TGTGCCAGCTCACTAAGGGCCCAGGGGCGAGAGTCATATGGCTACACCTTC. The encoded protein is CASSLRAQGRESYGYTF.

The V call is TRBV7-3, the J call TRBJ2-1; no clear D gene. CDR1 and CDR2 from the germline V gene are SGHTA and FQGTGA. V was cut by 2 bases and J by 6 bases, with 17 bases left in between. The CDR3 runs to 16 residues. Here the CDR3 DNA reads TGTGCCAGCAGCTTACAAGTGACCTGGGTAGTCAATGAGCAGTTCTTC. Encoded protein: CASSLQVTWVVNEQFF.